This TCR beta chain appears in the sequencing data of a study of beta chain features in type 1 diabetes (dated by TCRdb to the late 2010s). About the study as a whole: Mean age, gender distribution, total cell number and subset yield were not different between patients and healthy donors. Across all samples, approximately 100 million sorted cells were examined, and cell number per subset correlated strongly with RNA yield. The study compared the TCRB repertoires of sorted circulating CD4+ T cell subsets in recently diagnosed type 1 diabetes patients with those in matched healthy donors. Regulatory and stem cell-like memory subsets were isolated from only 8 patients and about 8 healthy donors, whereas naive and central memory subsets came from all 28 donors. The paper as a whole reports these results and caveats: Because small numbers of individuals were included in the HLA sub-analyses, any influence of HLA type on TCRB rearrangement was left unresolved. Because cDNA was sequenced instead of genomic DNA, highly expressing activated cells could be over-represented, though the groups showed no difference in activation or CD3 levels. Patients with type 1 diabetes made fewer insertions and deleted more nucleotides at VDJ recombination sites, implying thymic rearrangement abnormalities. Naive, central memory and regulatory TCRB repertoires appeared to be more similar among patients than among healthy donors. Shorter templates might be favored by PCR, yet because patient and control samples were amplified and corrected together, any such skew would affect both groups equally. In all four CD4+ subsets, TCRB CDR3 length was moderately but significantly shorter in type 1 diabetes patients.

The High Capacity cDNA Reverse Transcription Kit was used to reverse transcribe all of the isolated RNA, meaning that expressed TCRB transcripts were what got sequenced. Deep immunoSEQ sequencing was applied to naive, central memory and regulatory T cell samples, giving an average of around 4 million total reads per sample. Sorted cells were lysed in RLT buffer, and RNA was extracted using DNase-treated RNeasy Micro or Mini kits according to cell number. Each cell subset was processed separately to prevent cross-contamination, with patient and healthy donor samples processed together. TCRB sequences were amplified from cDNA with the immunoSEQ multiplex PCR, producing 87-bp fragments spanning the CDR3 region. The amplicons were sequenced using the Illumina HiSeq platform. Concerning the study's data processing: PCR bias was computationally corrected using synthetic template baselines, reads within Hamming distance 2 were collapsed, and singletons that could not be merged were discarded. Reads were aligned against IMGT so that V, D and J genes, CDR3 length and insertions or deletions at six rearrangement sites could be assigned. Clonotype counts were normalized to sorted cell number within each subset before computing true diversity and Gini coefficients with the tcR R package. The overlap coefficient, calculated on TCRB nucleotide sequences, was used to measure repertoire sharing. Out-of-frame TCRB sequences from naive cells were analyzed to stand in for the pre-selection repertoire. The clones in this table, taken by TCRdb from immuneACCESS, are in-frame only. Not every clone is retained; where verified, under half of the shortfall comes from an unresolved V gene, and the cause of the rest is unknown. V, J and clone size reflect that table, while D and trimming were determined from the DNA. Here the sample has under 850,000 clones; roughly an eighth occur a single time. The top ten hold about 0.02% of the sample.

This clone appeared a few times. What this receptor recognizes is not known. Per-base qualities were not stored, and no clone one base away is much larger. A single peripheral blood draw of around 120 mL on average was collected from each donor into heparinised tubes. Naive, central memory, regulatory and stem cell-like memory CD4+ T cells were sorted on a BD FACSAria II using a panel including CD45RO, CCR7, CD25, CD127, CD95 and CD27. All sorted populations exceeded 98% purity. Right away, PBMCs were isolated by Lymphoprep density gradient centrifugation and were stained directly, with no culture step. So that batch effects would be minimized, each experiment stained and sorted samples in pairs, pairing one healthy donor with one patient. The germline V gene (reference sequence) sets CDR1 to DFQATT and CDR2 to SNEGSKA. The CDR3 goes from the cysteine to the phenylalanine over 10 residues. This entry keeps only the CDR3 DNA: 30 bases, framed from base 1.

Specimen: naive CD4+ T cells from blood. The intended sense of this specimen's cell subset or site label: true naive CD4+ T cells. The clonotype comes from a man aged 18-30 years with type 1 diabetes. The sequence joins TRBV20-1 to TRBJ2-7; 7 central nucleotides agree with TRBD1. DNA sequence: TGCGCTCCTACAGGGGACGAGCAGTACTTC. This sequence encodes CAPTGDEQYF.